Below are 8 T cell receptor beta chains sequenced from a single sample in a study of regulatory T cells in long-lasting Graves disease. The sample's time point: newly diagnosed GD, antithyroid drugs for less than 3 months. Generation of the TCR library employed RNA extracted from PBMCs. Libraries of TCR beta came from iRepertoire HTBI primers plus Arm-PCR of CDR3 regions. In TCRdb, the multiplex PCR reads were re-called with MiXCR into one record per CDR3 protein. The sample lists 320,000 or so distinct CDR3 sequences; 18% were seen once. The specimen was peripheral blood mononuclear cells (PBMCs), collected at new diagnosis, from a patient treated with antithyroid drugs. Source of these receptors: a female donor with Graves disease.

The gene calls are TRBV7-9 and TRBJ2-7; possibly TRBD1 for D (6 bases). CDR3 size: 14 residues. The V gene lost 10 bases and the J gene lost 1 base, with 17 bases spanning the gap. Germline V gene lookup returns CDR1 SEHNR and CDR2 FQNEAQ (reference sequence). CDR3 nucleotide sequence: TGTGCCACCTCACAGGGATTAATTTCCTACGAGCAGTACTTC. This codes for CATSQGLISYEQYF.

This clonotype came up a few times. This sequence joins TRBV20-1 and TRBJ2-2; 7 nucleotides agree with TRBD2. J gave up 2 bases and V 5 bases, and 5 bases lay outside the gene matches. The germline V gene has CDR1 DFQATT and CDR2 SNEGSKA (reference sequence). The CDR3 runs 14 residues. CDR3 in amino acids: CSAYRDYNTGELFF. CDR3 bases: TGCAGTGCTTACCGGGACTATAACACCGGGGAGCTGTTTTTT.

The sample holds many counts of this clonotype. The CDR3 loop is CASRQGGTDTQYF. The CDR3 region has the DNA TGTGCCAGCAGACAGGGAGGTACAGATACGCAGTATTTT. V usage is TRBV27 and J usage is TRBJ2-3, with D perhaps matching TRBD1 or TRBD2 (6 bases each). With 6 bases removed from V and 3 bases from J, the gap between germline ends came to 10 bases. The V gene's germline CDR1 is MNHEY and CDR2 SMNVEV (reference sequence). The CDR3 covers 13 residues.

Many counts were recorded for this clonotype. The chain is built from TRBV6-1 and TRBJ2-1; 7 bases match TRBD2. Germline V lookup: CDR1 MNHNS, CDR2 SASEGT. V lost 5 bases and J lost 7; bases outside the gene matches: 8. CDR3 length: 14 residues. CDR3 region: CASSNLGRENEQFF. CDR3 sequence (DNA): TGTGCCAGCAGTAACCTGGGGCGGGAGAATGAGCAGTTCTTC.

At least ten counts were recorded for this clonotype. The chain is built from TRBV28 and TRBJ2-7; 9 bases are a match to TRBD1. CDR1 and CDR2 from the germline V gene are MDHEN and SYDVKM. The CDR3 spans 17 residues. The V segment lost 7 bases and the J segment 0 bases; nucleotides outside the gene matches: 13. CDR3 sequence reads: CASTSGRGGQGSYEQYF. CDR3 nucleotide sequence: TGTGCCAGCACCTCCGGTAGAGGGGGACAGGGCTCCTACGAGCAGTACTTC.

This clonotype came up many times. This chain joins TRBV6-5 and TRBJ1-1; D is perhaps TRBD1 (6 bases). V was pared by 3 bases and J by 1 base, with 12 bases between. Germline lookup yields CDR1 MNHEY and CDR2 SVGAGI. The CDR3 covers 15 residues. CDR3 nucleotide sequence: TGTGCCAGCAGTTATGAGGTGGACAGGAACACTGAAGCTTTCTTT. It yields the protein CASSYEVDRNTEAFF.

This clonotype was observed at least ten times. This rearrangement joins TRBV6-9 to TRBJ2-3, with TRBD2 matching 7 bases. Germline values: CDR1 MNHGY, CDR2 SVAAGI. With 3 bases clipped from V and 5 bases from J, the junction kept 8 bases outside the gene matches. CDR3 size: 15 residues. The CDR3 DNA follows: TGTGCCAGCAGTTACGTTGACGGGAGGAGAGATACGCAGTATTTT. Its translation: CASSYVDGRRDTQYF.

This clonotype was counted many times. J is TRBJ1-5 and V is TRBV12-3 or TRBV12-4; 7 positions match TRBD1. Germline trimming cut 3 bases from V and 0 bases from J; bases unmatched to any gene: 14. CDR3 size: 19 residues. This CDR3 is CASSFIPQGQLYSNQPQHF. The DNA for the CDR3 is TGTGCCAGCAGTTTTATCCCTCAGGGACAGCTCTATAGCAATCAGCCCCAGCATTTT.